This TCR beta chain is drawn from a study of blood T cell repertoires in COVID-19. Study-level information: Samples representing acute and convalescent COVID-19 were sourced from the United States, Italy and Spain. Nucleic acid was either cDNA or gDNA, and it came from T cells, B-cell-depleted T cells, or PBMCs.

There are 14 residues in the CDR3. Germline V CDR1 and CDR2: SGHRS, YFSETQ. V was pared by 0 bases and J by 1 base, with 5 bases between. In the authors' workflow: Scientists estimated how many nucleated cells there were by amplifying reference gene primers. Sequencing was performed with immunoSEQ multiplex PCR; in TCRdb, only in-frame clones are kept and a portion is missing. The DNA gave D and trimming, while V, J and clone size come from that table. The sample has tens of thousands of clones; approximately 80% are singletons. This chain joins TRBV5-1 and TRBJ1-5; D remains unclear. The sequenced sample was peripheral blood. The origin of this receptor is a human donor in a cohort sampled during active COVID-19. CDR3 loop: CASSLGPSNQPQHF. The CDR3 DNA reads TGCGCCAGCAGCTTGGGGCCGAGCAATCAGCCCCAGCATTTT.